The clone carrying this T cell receptor beta chain was observed a single time. The same CDR3 also results from other DNA sequences found in this sample. Trimming left V 0 bases short and J 2 bases short, with 8 bases between. Germline lookup yields CDR1 MNHEY and CDR2 SMNVEV (reference sequence). This CDR3 is built from 14 residues. This sample was taken from a study of cytomegalovirus exposure and HLA in healthy donors. Researchers ran the PCR with 60 Vbeta and 13 Jbeta primers. Here immunoSEQ multiplex PCR was the method, and the copy in TCRdb shows in-frame clones only, minus some. The sample lists fewer than 250,000 clones; 79% were seen once.

This sequence joins TRBV27 and TRBJ2-7, with D tentatively TRBD1 (6 bases). Sequencing used PBMCs. The sequence was collected from a woman between 18 and 29 years old in good health and CMV-seronegative. The DNA for the CDR3 is TGTGCCAGCAGTTTATCGAAGGGGGCCTACGAGCAGTACTTC. Its protein is CASSLSKGAYEQYF.